The 7 T cell receptor beta chains below all came from one sample that was sequenced in a study of control samples from healthy donors and cancer patients. The assay was immunoSEQ multiplex PCR, and TCRdb's table has in-frame clones only and misses some. This sample yields 99,000 or so clones, of which roughly four fifths are seen a single time; 2% to 2.5% belongs to the top ten. The specimen sequenced was blood. These receptors were taken from a man aged 55-75 years in good health.

This sequence joins TRBV7-3 and TRBJ2-7; D perhaps matches TRBD2 (6 bases). V was clipped by 1 base and J by 0 bases, with 10 bases between them. This CDR3 spans 15 amino acids. Germline V CDR1 and CDR2: SGHTA, FQGTGA. CDR3: CASSLSLAISYEQYF. CDR3 coding DNA: TGTGCCAGCAGCTTAAGCCTAGCGATCTCCTACGAGCAGTACTTC. Drawing the rest from reference TRBV7-3 and TRBJ2-7, the complete variable domain is GAGVSQTPSNKVTEKGKYVELRCDPISGHTALYWYRQSLGQGPEFLIYFQGTGAADDSGLPNDRFFAVRPEGSVSTLKIQRTERGDSAVYLCASSLSLAISYEQYFGPGTRLTVT.

This clone was seen only a few times. The rearrangement links TRBV6-1 to TRBJ2-7; D perhaps matches TRBD1 (5 bases). V lost 3 bases to trimming and J lost 7 bases, with 16 bases between them. There are 14 residues in the CDR3. Germline V lookup: CDR1 MNHNS, CDR2 SASEGT. The CDR3 DNA is TGTGCCAGCAGTGACAACTTCCAGGGTCGGGAGCAGTACTTC. Translation: CASSDNFQGREQYF.

This clone was found a few times. The chain employs TRBV21-1 and TRBJ2-7; the table calls TRBD2, which could not be checked here. TRBV21-1 is listed as a pseudogene. The CDR3 spans 16 residues. CDR3 sequence (DNA): TGTGCCAGCAGCGTCCGGCGGGAGTGCGCCTTCTACGAGCAGTACTTC. It specifies CASSVRRECAFYEQYF.

V gene TRBV30 combines with J gene TRBJ1-4; 9 bases are shared with TRBD1. The germline V gene encodes CDR1 GTSNPN and CDR2 SVGIG (reference sequence). The CDR3 sequence is 15 residues long. V was clipped by 4 bases and J by 9 bases; unmatched bases: 12. CDR3 region: CAWTEPRDREKKLFF. The CDR3 DNA reads TGTGCCTGGACCGAACCGAGGGACAGGGAAAAAAAACTGTTTTTT. Using reference TRBV30 and TRBJ1-4 for the parts outside the CDR3, the full variable domain is SQTIHQWPATLVQPVGSPLSLECTVEGTSNPNLYWYRQAAGRGLQLLFYSVGIGQISSEVPQNLSASRPQDRQFILSSKKLLLSDSGFYLCAWTEPRDREKKLFFGSGTQLSVL.

The chain's CDR3 is CASSLLLGGFDRDAEAFF. The CDR3 DNA reads TGCGCCAGCAGCTTGTTGTTGGGTGGATTTGACAGGGACGCTGAAGCTTTCTTT. V and J are TRBV5-1 and TRBJ1-1; 7 bases are shared with TRBD1. Germline lookup yields CDR1 SGHRS and CDR2 YFSETQ. This CDR3 region has 18 residues. The V gene end was trimmed by 1 base and the J gene end by 6 bases; junction bases not matched to a gene: 18.

The V and J genes are TRBV6-6 and TRBJ2-2; possible D gene TRBD1, 5 bases. This CDR3 has 17 amino acids. CDR1 is MNHNY and CDR2 is SVGAGI in the germline V gene (reference sequence). V lost 5 bases and J lost 2, with 18 bases in between. The CDR3 region is CASSLGAGAVNTGELFF. DNA of the CDR3: TGTGCCAGCAGTCTGGGTGCTGGGGCCGTTAACACCGGGGAGCTGTTTTTT.

This chain connects TRBV3-1 (or the pseudogene TRBV3-2) to TRBJ1-5; D is unresolved. The V end was cut by 2 bases, the J end by 7 bases, with 9 bases between. The CDR3 runs to 13 residues. The germline V gene has CDR1 LGHDT and CDR2 YNNKEL (reference sequence). CDR3 DNA sequence: TGTGCCAGCAGCCAAAAAGACGGGCAGCCCCAGCATTTT. Its translation is CASSQKDGQPQHF.